This entry lists 15 T cell receptor beta chains sequenced from one sample in a study of blood T cell repertoires in COVID-19. The assay was immunoSEQ multiplex PCR, and TCRdb's table has in-frame clones only and misses some. The sample records about 210,000 clones, about 84% being singletons. Sequencing was carried out using peripheral blood. Receptors were obtained from a human donor in a cohort sampled during active COVID-19.

The J gene is TRBJ1-1, the V gene TRBV9; 9 bases are a match to TRBD1. Germline lookup yields CDR1 SGDLS and CDR2 YYNGEE. This CDR3 region has 15 residues. The J segment lost 4 bases and the V segment lost 3 bases, leaving 7 bases of the junction unmatched. The CDR3 coding sequence is TGTGCCAGCAGCGCCTGGGACAGGGAGGGCACTGAAGCTTTCTTT. Its translation: CASSAWDREGTEAFF.

The gene calls are TRBV7-9 and TRBJ2-7; a possible D gene is TRBD2 (5 bases). V shed 3 bases and J shed 2 bases, with 11 bases lying between them. The germline CDR1 and CDR2 sequences are SEHNR and FQNEAQ (reference sequence). This CDR3 is 14 amino acids long. CDR3 coding DNA: TGTGCCAGCAGCTTCTCGACGGAGGCCTACGAGCAGTACTTC. Translation: CASSFSTEAYEQYF. Filled out from reference TRBV7-9 and TRBJ2-7, the complete variable domain reads DTGVSQNPRHKITKRGQNVTFRCDPISEHNRLYWYRQTLGQGPEFLTYFQNEAQLEKSRLLSDRFSAERPKGSFSTLEIQRTEQGDSAMYLCASSFSTEAYEQYFGPGTRLTVT.

This clone was seen a handful of times. The V gene is TRBV6-5, the J gene TRBJ2-2; TRBD1 agrees at 8 bases. The CDR3 runs to 13 residues. CDR1 and CDR2 (germline): MNHEY, SVGAGI. Germline trimming cut 11 bases from V and 4 bases from J; bases unmatched to any gene: 6. CDR3 DNA sequence: TGTGCCGTAAGGACAGGGCCCACCGGGGAGCTGTTTTTT. It translates to CAVRTGPTGELFF.

This clone occurred once. J is TRBJ2-1 and V is TRBV7-2; possible D gene TRBD2, 5 bases. Germline V gene sequence: CDR1 SGHTA, CDR2 FQGNSA. This CDR3 spans 16 amino acids. The ends were cut back, 6 bases at V and 0 bases at J, with 15 bases in the middle. CDR3 nucleotide sequence: TGTGCCAGCAGTGGCAGCGGCATTAGCTCCTACAATGAGCAGTTCTTC. This sequence encodes CASSGSGISSYNEQFF.

The chain links TRBV28 to TRBJ1-2; D is ambiguous. Germline V gene sequence: CDR1 MDHEN, CDR2 SYDVKM. The CDR3 is 12 amino acids. The ends were cut back, 5 bases at V and 7 bases at J, with 11 bases in the middle. The CDR3 here is CASSPPLGGYTF. The CDR3 nucleotides read TGTGCCAGCAGTCCACCTCTAGGTGGCTACACCTTC.

The chain uses TRBV15 and TRBJ1-5, with TRBD1 matching over 7 bases. Germline CDR1 reads LNHNV; CDR2 reads YYDKDF (reference sequence). This CDR3 has 13 residues. V lost 5 bases and J lost 4; bases outside the gene matches: 2. CDR3 region: CATSWDRNQPQHF. CDR3 in DNA: TGTGCCACCAGCTGGGACAGAAATCAGCCCCAGCATTTT.

The rearrangement links TRBV12-3 or TRBV12-4 to TRBJ2-5, with D maybe TRBD1 (6 bases). The CDR3 extends over 12 amino acids. Trimming took off 6 bases at V and 9 bases at J, with 14 bases between the two ends. The CDR3 nucleotides read TGTGCCAGCAGCCACAGGGCTGAGGCCCAGTACTTC. Its translation is CASSHRAEAQYF.

J is TRBJ1-2 and V is TRBV10-1, with 9 positions matching TRBD1. V dropped 7 bases and J dropped 5; count of bases not matched to a gene: 5. Germline V CDR1 and CDR2: WNHNN, SYGVQD (reference sequence). The CDR3 is made up of 13 amino acids. The CDR3 coding sequence is TGCGCCAGCAAGGACAGGGGCCGTTATGGCTACACCTTC. Its translation is CASKDRGRYGYTF.

The gene calls are TRBV7-6 and TRBJ2-5; D is undetermined. The germline V gene has CDR1 SGHVS and CDR2 FNYEAQ. V shed 5 bases and J shed 2 bases, with 9 bases lying between them. The CDR3 extends over 13 amino acids. The CDR3 spells CASSATVQETQYF. The CDR3 DNA reads as TGTGCCAGCAGCGCCACAGTACAAGAGACCCAGTACTTC.

This chain connects TRBV7-9 to TRBJ1-3; TRBD1 matches at 10 bases. The CDR3 spans 14 residues. Germline lookup yields CDR1 SEHNR and CDR2 FQNEAQ (reference sequence). Unmatched junction bases numbered 5, after V lost 4 bases and J lost 8 bases. The DNA of the CDR3 is TGTGCCAGCAGCTCAAGGGACAGGGGCGACACCATATATTTT. Translation gives CASSSRDRGDTIYF.

V is TRBV2 and J is TRBJ1-2, with TRBD1 identical over 8 bases. V lost 3 bases to trimming and J lost 6 bases; unmatched junction nucleotides: 9. The germline V gene has CDR1 SNHLY and CDR2 FYNNEI. There are 15 residues in the CDR3. The CDR3 DNA sequence: TGTGCCAGCAGTGAGCGACAGGGGAAATCCGATGGCTACACCTTC. Its protein is CASSERQGKSDGYTF.

The chain recombines TRBV5-6 with TRBJ1-1, with TRBD1 as a possible D gene (6 bases). The CDR3 sequence is 17 residues long. The germline V gene has CDR1 SGHDT and CDR2 YYEEEE. V lost 1 base and J 1 base, leaving 17 bases between the germline ends. CDR3 loop: CASSLFGQTKPNTEAFF. In DNA form, the CDR3 reads TGTGCCAGCAGCTTGTTTGGACAGACTAAACCGAACACTGAAGCTTTCTTT.

The rearrangement joins TRBV10-3 to TRBJ2-7; no clear D gene. The length of the CDR3 is 14 residues. Trimming took 2 bases from V and 0 from J, leaving 8 bases between them. Germline lookup yields CDR1 ENHRY and CDR2 SYGVKD. CDR3 nucleotide sequence: TGTGCCATCAGTGAGCTTGTGAGCTCCTACGAGCAGTACTTC. Protein: CAISELVSSYEQYF.

CDR3 in amino acids: CASNLKRERNYNEQFF. In nucleotides, the CDR3 is TGTGCCAGCAACCTAAAGCGGGAGCGGAACTACAATGAGCAGTTCTTC. V usage is TRBV5-4 and J usage is TRBJ2-1; 8 positions agree with TRBD2. There are 16 residues in the CDR3. The junction had 11 bases not matched to a gene; V was cut back by 6 bases and J by 3 bases. Germline V gene sequence: CDR1 SGHNT, CDR2 YYREEE (reference sequence).

The rearrangement links TRBV5-5 to TRBJ1-1; 7 bases align to TRBD1. V shed 3 bases and J 1 base; nucleotides not matched to a gene: 3. Germline values: CDR1 SGHKS, CDR2 YYEKEE (reference sequence). The CDR3 is 14 residues long. As DNA, the CDR3 is TGTGCCAGCAGCTCCTGGACAGGGAACACTGAAGCTTTCTTT. Its protein product is CASSSWTGNTEAFF.